In its sample, the clone carrying this T cell receptor beta chain ranks as medium-sized. These data are taken from a study of tumor-infiltrating lymphocytes in primary liver carcinoma. Across the whole study: Stage T1-T3 N0M0 and a size of about 4 to 11 cm characterized the tumors.

The input was 500 ng total RNA; TCR beta cDNA was made from it with a constant-region primer. For TCR beta, libraries were produced by three nested multiplex PCR rounds using slightly modified ARM-PCR. Using its own MiXCR run on the multiplex PCR reads, TCRdb lists one record per CDR3 protein. The table has about 200,000 distinct CDR3 sequences, roughly two thirds seen once. Germline DNA was also extracted, and blood RNA derived from unsorted whole blood. What was collected before surgery was roughly 4 milliliters of peripheral blood. This TCR came from a woman aged 55 to 70 with primary liver carcinoma and hepatitis B virus infection. The source material was peripheral blood.

The DNA of the CDR3 is TGTGCCAGCAGTACCCAGGGCAGGGCCGTCTATGGCTACACCTTC. Encoded protein: CASSTQGRAVYGYTF. The J gene is TRBJ1-2, the V gene TRBV12-3 or TRBV12-4, with D perhaps TRBD1 (5 bases). CDR3 length equals 15 residues. V lost 5 bases and J lost 4, with 17 bases in between.